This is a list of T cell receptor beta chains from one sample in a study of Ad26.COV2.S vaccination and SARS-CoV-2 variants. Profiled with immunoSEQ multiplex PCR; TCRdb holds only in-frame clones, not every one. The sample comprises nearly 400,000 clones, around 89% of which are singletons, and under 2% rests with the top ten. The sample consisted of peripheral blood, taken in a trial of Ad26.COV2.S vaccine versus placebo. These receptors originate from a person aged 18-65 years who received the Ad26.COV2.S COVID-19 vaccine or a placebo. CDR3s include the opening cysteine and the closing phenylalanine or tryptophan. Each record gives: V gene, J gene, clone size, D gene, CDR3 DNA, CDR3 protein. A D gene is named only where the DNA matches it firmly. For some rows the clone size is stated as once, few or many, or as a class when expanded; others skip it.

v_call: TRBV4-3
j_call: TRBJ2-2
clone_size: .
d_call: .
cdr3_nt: TGCGCCAGCTCCCCTGGGGGCGGGGAGCTGTTTTTT
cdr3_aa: CASSPGGGELFF

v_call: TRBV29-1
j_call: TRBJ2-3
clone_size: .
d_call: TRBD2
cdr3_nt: TGCAGCGTTGGAGGGGTACTAGCGGGAGTTGGCACAGATACGCAGTATTTT
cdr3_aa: CSVGGVLAGVGTDTQYF

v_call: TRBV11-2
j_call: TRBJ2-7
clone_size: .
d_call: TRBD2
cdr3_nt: TGTGCCAGCAGCTTAGGGGTCCTAGCGGGGTCCTACGAGCAGTACTTC
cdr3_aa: CASSLGVLAGSYEQYF

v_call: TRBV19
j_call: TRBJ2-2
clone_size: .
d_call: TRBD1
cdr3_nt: TGTGCCAGTAGTCCTCAGGGGGATTTCACCGGGGAGCTGTTTTTT
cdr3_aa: CASSPQGDFTGELFF

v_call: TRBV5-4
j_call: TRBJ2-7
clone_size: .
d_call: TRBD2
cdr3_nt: TGTGCCAGCAGCTTCGATCCTCTAGCGGCCTACGAGCAGTACTTC
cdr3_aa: CASSFDPLAAYEQYF

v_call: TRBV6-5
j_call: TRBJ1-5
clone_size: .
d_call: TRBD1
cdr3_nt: TGTGCCAGCAACCTTGTTGACAGGGGCAATCAGCCCCAGCATTTT
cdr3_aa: CASNLVDRGNQPQHF

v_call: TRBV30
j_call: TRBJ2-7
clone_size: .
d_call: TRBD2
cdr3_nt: TGTGCCTGGAGTGCCCCCCGAAGCGGGAGGGCCCTCGAGCAGTACTTC
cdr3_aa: CAWSAPRSGRALEQYF

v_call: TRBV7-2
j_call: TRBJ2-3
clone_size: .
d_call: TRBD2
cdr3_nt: TGTGCCAGCAGCCTTAGCGGGGGGAACACAGATACGCAGTATTTT
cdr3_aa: CASSLSGGNTDTQYF

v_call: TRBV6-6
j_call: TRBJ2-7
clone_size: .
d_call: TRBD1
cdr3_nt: TGTGCCAGCACGGCGACAGGGGGCGGGCAGTACTTC
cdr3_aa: CASTATGGGQYF

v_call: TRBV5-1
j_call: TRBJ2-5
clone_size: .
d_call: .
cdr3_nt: TGCGCCAGCAGCTTGACACAGGACCAAGGGACCCAGTACTTC
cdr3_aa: CASSLTQDQGTQYF

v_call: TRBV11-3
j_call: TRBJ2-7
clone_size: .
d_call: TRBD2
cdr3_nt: TGTGCCAGCAGCTTGTCGCTAGCGGGAGGGCCCTGGTCCTACGAGCAGTACTTC
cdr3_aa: CASSLSLAGGPWSYEQYF

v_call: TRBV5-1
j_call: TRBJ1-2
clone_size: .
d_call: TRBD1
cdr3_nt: TGCGCCAGCAGATCGGTCAGGGGGCGCTCCTATGGCTACACCTTC
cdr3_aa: CASRSVRGRSYGYTF

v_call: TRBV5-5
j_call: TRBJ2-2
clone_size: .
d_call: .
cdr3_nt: TGTGCCAGCAGCTTGGCCCCGGGCGGGGAGCTGTTTTTT
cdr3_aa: CASSLAPGGELFF

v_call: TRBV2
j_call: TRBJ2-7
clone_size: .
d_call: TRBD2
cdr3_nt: TGTGCCAGCAGGGGCGGGAGGAGCTCCTACGAGCAGTACTTC
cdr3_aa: CASRGGRSSYEQYF

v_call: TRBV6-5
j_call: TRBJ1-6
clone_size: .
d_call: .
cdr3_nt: TGTGCCAGCAGTCCGTGGAGATCCGGTAATTCACCCCTCCACTTT
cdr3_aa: CASSPWRSGNSPLHF

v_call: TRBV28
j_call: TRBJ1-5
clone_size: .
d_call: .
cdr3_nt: TGTGCCAGCAGTTCAGGACGGTTCAATCAGCCCCAGCATTTT
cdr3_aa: CASSSGRFNQPQHF

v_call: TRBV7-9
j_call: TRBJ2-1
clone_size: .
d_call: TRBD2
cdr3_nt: TGTGCCAGCAGCCCGCCAGGACTAGCGGGACCTTACAATGAGCAGTTCTTC
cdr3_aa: CASSPPGLAGPYNEQFF

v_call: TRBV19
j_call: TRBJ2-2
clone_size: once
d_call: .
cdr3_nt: TGTGCCAGTAGTATAAAGGGGACCGGGGAGCTGTTTTTT
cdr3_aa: CASSIKGTGELFF

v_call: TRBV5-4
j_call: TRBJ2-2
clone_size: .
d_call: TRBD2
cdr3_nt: TGTGCCAGCAGCCGGACTAGCGGGAGGGAAAACACCGGGGAGCTGTTTTTT
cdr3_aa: CASSRTSGRENTGELFF

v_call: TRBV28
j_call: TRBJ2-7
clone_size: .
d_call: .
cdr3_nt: TGTGCCAGCAGTTTATCACGCGGGATCCCCTACGAGCAGTACTTC
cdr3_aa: CASSLSRGIPYEQYF

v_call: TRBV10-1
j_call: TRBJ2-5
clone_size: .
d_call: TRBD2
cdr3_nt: TGCGCCAGCAGGCTAGGACTAGCGGGAGATCAGTACCAAGAGACCCAGTACTTC
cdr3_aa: CASRLGLAGDQYQETQYF

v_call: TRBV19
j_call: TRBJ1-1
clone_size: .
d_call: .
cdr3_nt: TGTGCCAGTAGTTCGCAGGGTGGGGGGACTGAAGCTTTCTTT
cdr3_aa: CASSSQGGGTEAFF

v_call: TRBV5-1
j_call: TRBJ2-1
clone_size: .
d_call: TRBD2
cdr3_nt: TGCGCCAGCAGCCTACTACCTAGCGGGTGGTGGGGGCAGTTCTTC
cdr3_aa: CASSLLPSGWWGQFF

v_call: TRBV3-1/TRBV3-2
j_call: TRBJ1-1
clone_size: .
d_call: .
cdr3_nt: TGTGCCAGCAGCCGACATCGCACTGAAGCTTTCTTT
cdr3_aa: CASSRHRTEAFF

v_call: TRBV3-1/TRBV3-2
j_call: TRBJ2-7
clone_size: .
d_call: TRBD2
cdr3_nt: TGTGCCAGCAGCCGATATCTAGCGGGAGTTTTTCGGAACTACGAGCAGTACTTC
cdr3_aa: CASSRYLAGVFRNYEQYF

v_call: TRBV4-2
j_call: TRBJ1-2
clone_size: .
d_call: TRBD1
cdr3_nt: TGTGCCAGCAGCCAGAACCTGTTACCTCTAGACAGGGCCGTCCACTTC
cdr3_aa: CASSQNLLPLDRAVHF

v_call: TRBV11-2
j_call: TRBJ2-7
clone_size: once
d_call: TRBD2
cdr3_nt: TGTGCCAGCAGCTTAGGTAGCGGGAGCCCGGTGGACGAGCAGTACTTC
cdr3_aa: CASSLGSGSPVDEQYF

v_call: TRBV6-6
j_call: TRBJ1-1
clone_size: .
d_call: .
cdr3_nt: TGTGCCAGCAGTTACGGATCTGTGGGGAACACTGAAGCTTTCTTT
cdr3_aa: CASSYGSVGNTEAFF

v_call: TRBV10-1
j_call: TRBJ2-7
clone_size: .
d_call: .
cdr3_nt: TGCGCCAGCAGTGAGTCCGGGGTCTACGAGCAGTACTTC
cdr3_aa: CASSESGVYEQYF

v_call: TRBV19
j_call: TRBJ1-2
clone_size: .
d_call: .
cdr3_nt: TGTGCCAGTAGTATGTCGGGCGGCTACACCTTC
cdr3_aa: CASSMSGGYTF

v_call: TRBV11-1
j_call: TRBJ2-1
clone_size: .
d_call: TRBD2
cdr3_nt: TGTGCCAGCGCTCTAAGCGGGAGGGCCAATGAGCAGTTCTTC
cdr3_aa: CASALSGRANEQFF

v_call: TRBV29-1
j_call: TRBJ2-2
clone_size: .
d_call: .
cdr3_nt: TGCAGCGTTGGTCAGGGGAGCACCGGGGAGCTGTTTTTT
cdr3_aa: CSVGQGSTGELFF

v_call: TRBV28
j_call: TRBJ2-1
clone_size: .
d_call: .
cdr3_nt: TGTGCCAGCAGTTTAAGCGGCTCCTACAATGAGCAGTTCTTC
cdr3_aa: CASSLSGSYNEQFF

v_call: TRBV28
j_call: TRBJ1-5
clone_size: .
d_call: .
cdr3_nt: TGTGCCAGCAGTTCGTCGTATCAGCCCCAGCATTTT
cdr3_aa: CASSSSYQPQHF

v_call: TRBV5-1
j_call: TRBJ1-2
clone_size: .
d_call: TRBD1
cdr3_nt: TGCGCCAGCAGCTTGGGAGGGGGCGGCTATGGCTACACCTTC
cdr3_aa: CASSLGGGGYGYTF

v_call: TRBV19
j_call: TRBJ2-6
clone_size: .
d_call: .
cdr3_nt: TGTGCCAGTAGTATAAAGGGCGGAAAACCCAGCTCTGGGGCCAACGTCCTGACTTTC
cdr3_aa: CASSIKGGKPSSGANVLTF

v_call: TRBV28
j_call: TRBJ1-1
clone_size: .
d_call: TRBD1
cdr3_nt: TGTGCCAGCAGTCTTCGGGACAGCCCAAAAGCTTTCTTT
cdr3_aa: CASSLRDSPKAFF